This T cell receptor beta chain was identified in a study of T cell responses to AZD1222 COVID-19 vaccine. The protocol was immunoSEQ multiplex PCR, while the TCRdb copy is restricted to in-frame clones and leaves out a portion. The sample includes 140,000 to 150,000 clones, 80% to 95% of them seen just once. Trimming removed 9 bases from V and 2 bases from J; junction bases left unmatched: 18. Germline values: CDR1 KGHDR, CDR2 SFDVKD. The CDR3 runs 20 residues. The V and J genes are TRBV24-1 and TRBJ2-7; 16 positions agree with TRBD2. The clonotype comes from an adult in good health. The sample consisted of peripheral blood, taken on day 0 of AZD1222 vaccination. The CDR3 protein is CATGKLGTSGRAPAPYEQYF. In DNA, the CDR3 is TGTGCCACCGGTAAGCTTGGGACTAGCGGGAGGGCTCCCGCCCCCTACGAGCAGTACTTC.